A single sample gave rise to the 11 T cell receptor beta chains below, sequenced in a study of blood T cell repertoires in COVID-19. Repertoires were generated with immunoSEQ multiplex PCR, while TCRdb's copy carries only in-frame clones and drops some. The sample consists of roughly 230,000 clones, roughly nine tenths of them appearing once. The sample taken for sequencing was PBMCs or T cells enriched from blood (not recorded which). These receptors were collected from a woman aged 30 to 39 with acute COVID-19.

The chain links TRBV19 to TRBJ1-2; 7 nucleotides align to TRBD1. V gave up 6 bases and J gave up 0 bases; unmatched junction bases: 7. The length of the CDR3 is 15 residues. Per germline, CDR1 LNHDA and CDR2 SQIVND (reference sequence). The DNA for the CDR3 is TGTGCCAGTAGCGCCTTAGGGACAGCTAACTATGGCTACACCTTC. Translated, it gives CASSALGTANYGYTF.

The chain uses TRBV27 and TRBJ2-3; D not resolved. In germline, CDR1 is MNHEY, CDR2 SMNVEV (reference sequence). V was shortened by 0 bases and J by 2 bases, with 12 bases between the two germline ends. This CDR3 region has 16 residues. The CDR3 region has the DNA TGTGCCAGCAGTTTATCGAAGACTCGCCTCACAGATACGCAGTATTTT. Amino acids: CASSLSKTRLTDTQYF.

This clone has only a few counts. CDR3 protein: CATSRHTGNYEQYF. CDR3 DNA: TGTGCCACCAGCAGACATACAGGGAACTACGAGCAGTACTTC. The J gene is TRBJ2-7, the V gene TRBV15, with a weak D call TRBD1 (6 bases). Germline V gene data show CDR1 as LNHNV and CDR2 as YYDKDF (reference sequence). This CDR3 comprises 14 residues. The ends were cut back, 2 bases at V and 3 bases at J, with 11 bases in the middle.

The V call is TRBV9, the J call TRBJ1-6; D is possibly TRBD1 (5 bases). The V gene lost 4 bases and the J gene lost 10 bases, with 15 bases spanning the gap. Germline loops: CDR1 SGDLS, CDR2 YYNGEE. The CDR3 runs 14 residues. The CDR3 here is CASSNIDSGSPLHF. DNA of the CDR3: TGTGCCAGCAGCAACATTGACAGTGGATCACCCCTCCACTTT.

There are a few counts of this clone. The V call is TRBV5-1, the J call TRBJ1-1; weak D call: TRBD1 (6 bases). The CDR3 sequence is 16 residues long. The germline V gene has CDR1 SGHRS and CDR2 YFSETQ. V was trimmed by 3 bases and J by 2 bases, leaving 17 bases between them. The CDR3 is CASSSIGDRFNTEAFF. The CDR3, as DNA: TGCGCCAGCAGCTCTATCGGTGACAGGTTCAACACTGAAGCTTTCTTT.

This rearrangement joins TRBV10-3 to TRBJ2-2, with a weak D call TRBD1 (6 bases). CDR3 length: 16 amino acids. CDR1 is ENHRY and CDR2 is SYGVKD in the germline V gene. Deletions cut 3 bases from V and 0 bases from J, with 11 bases between. The CDR3: CAISDQRTANTGELFF. Written as DNA, the CDR3 is TGTGCCATCAGTGACCAACGGACAGCGAACACCGGGGAGCTGTTTTTT.

The CDR3 region is CASSLGQGVAEKLFF. The DNA for the CDR3 is TGTGCCAGCAGCTTGGGACAGGGCGTAGCTGAAAAACTGTTTTTT. This rearrangement joins TRBV5-5 to TRBJ1-4; 7 nucleotides agree with TRBD1. V lost 0 bases and J lost 7; bases outside the gene matches: 6. Germline CDR1 SGHKS, CDR2 YYEKEE (reference sequence). The CDR3 has 15 amino acids.

This chain uses TRBV3-1 (or the pseudogene TRBV3-2) with TRBJ2-7; tentatively, D is TRBD2 (5 bases). The germline gives CDR1 LGHDT, CDR2 YNNKEL (reference sequence). Trimming removed 0 bases from V and 2 bases from J, with 11 bases in between. The CDR3 is made up of 15 amino acids. This CDR3 is CASSQEGPGTYEQYF. Written as DNA, the CDR3 is TGTGCCAGCAGCCAAGAAGGGCCGGGAACCTACGAGCAGTACTTC.

The chain recombines TRBV6-6 with TRBJ1-2; no definite D call. Trimming removed 6 bases from V and 0 bases from J, with 11 bases in between. From germline, CDR1 is MNHNY and CDR2 SVGAGI (reference sequence). The CDR3 is 14 amino acids. CDR3 sequence: CASSPRVANYGYTF. The CDR3 region has the DNA TGTGCCAGCAGCCCCCGGGTAGCTAACTATGGCTACACCTTC.

This clone was seen just once. This chain joins TRBV24-1 and TRBJ1-2; TRBD1 matches at 12 bases. The junction had 7 bases not matched to a gene; V was cut back by 4 bases and J by 8 bases. The CDR3 spans 15 residues. In germline, CDR1 is KGHDR, CDR2 SFDVKD. For the CDR3, the DNA is TGTGCCACCAGTGAACCGGGACAGGGGGCGGGAGGCTACACCTTC. It codes for CATSEPGQGAGGYTF.

The chain combines TRBV3-1 (or the pseudogene TRBV3-2) with TRBJ2-3; a possible D gene is TRBD1 (5 bases). V shed 2 bases and J shed 2 bases, with 17 bases lying between them. This CDR3 has 17 residues. Germline lookup yields CDR1 LGHDT and CDR2 YNNKEL (reference sequence). The CDR3 here is CASSQISRGSPTDTQYF. The CDR3 DNA reads as TGTGCCAGCAGCCAAATCAGTAGGGGTTCCCCCACAGATACGCAGTATTTT.